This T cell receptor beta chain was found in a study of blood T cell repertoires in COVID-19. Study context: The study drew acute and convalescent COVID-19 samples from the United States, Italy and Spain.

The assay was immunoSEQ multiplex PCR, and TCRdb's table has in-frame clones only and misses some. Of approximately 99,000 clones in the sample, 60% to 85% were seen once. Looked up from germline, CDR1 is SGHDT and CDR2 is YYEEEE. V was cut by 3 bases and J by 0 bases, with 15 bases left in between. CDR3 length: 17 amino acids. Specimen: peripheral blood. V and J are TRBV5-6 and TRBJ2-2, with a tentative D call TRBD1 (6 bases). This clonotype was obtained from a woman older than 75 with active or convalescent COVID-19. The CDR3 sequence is CASSSLPGQTNTGELFF. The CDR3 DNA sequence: TGTGCCAGCAGCTCCCTACCAGGACAGACGAACACCGGGGAGCTGTTTTTT.